This TCR beta chain stems from a study of response to subunit inactivated influenza vaccine. Whole-study results and caveats: The authors suggested that few new T cells are recruited per seasonal influenza vaccination.

V was clipped by 0 bases and J by 10 bases, with 13 bases between them. Germline values: CDR1 KGHSH, CDR2 LQKENI. CDR3 length: 14 amino acids. As for this clonotype: What it binds is unknown.

TCRdb analysed the RT-PCR reads with MiXCR anew, one entry per CDR3 protein. Found here are 550,000 to 800,000 distinct CDR3 sequences, approximately 14% of them singletons; the top ten hold roughly 10%. Sequences were derived from PBMCs from blood, sampled 12 days after vaccination. The TCR comes from a man aged 50-60 years who received an inactivated influenza vaccine. This chain links TRBV18 with TRBJ2-1; possibly TRBD1 for D (6 bases). DNA of the CDR3: TGTGCCAGCTCACCACCGAACAGGGTTGGAGAGCAGTTCTTC. It yields the protein CASSPPNRVGEQFF.